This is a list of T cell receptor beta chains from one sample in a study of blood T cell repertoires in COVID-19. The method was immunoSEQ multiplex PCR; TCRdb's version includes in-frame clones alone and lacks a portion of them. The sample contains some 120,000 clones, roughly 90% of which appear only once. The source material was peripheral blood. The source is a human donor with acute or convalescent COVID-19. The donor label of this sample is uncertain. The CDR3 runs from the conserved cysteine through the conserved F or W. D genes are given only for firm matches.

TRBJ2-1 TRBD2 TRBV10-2 CASRGTSGGEYEQFF TGCGCCAGCAGGGGAACTAGCGGGGGAGAGTATGAGCAGTTCTTC
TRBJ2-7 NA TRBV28 CASRRDYEQYF TGTGCCAGCAGGCGCGACTACGAGCAGTACTTC
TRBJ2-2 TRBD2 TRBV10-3 CAVKPNSGGSNTGELFF TGTGCCGTCAAACCCAATAGCGGGGGGTCGAACACCGGGGAGCTGTTTTTT
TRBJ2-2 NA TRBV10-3 CAISPDSANTGELFF TGTGCCATCAGCCCGGACTCCGCGAACACCGGGGAGCTGTTTTTT
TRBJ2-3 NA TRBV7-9 CASSLSGGADTQYF TGTGCCAGCAGCCTCTCTGGGGGGGCCGATACGCAGTATTTT
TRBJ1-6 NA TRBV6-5 CASTREGGNNSPLHF TGTGCCAGCACCCGGGAGGGGGGTAATAATTCACCCCTCCACTTT
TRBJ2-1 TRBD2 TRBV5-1 CASHLASGENEQFF TGCGCCAGCCACCTCGCTAGCGGGGAGAATGAGCAGTTCTTC
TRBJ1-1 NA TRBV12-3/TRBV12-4 CASSRTGNTEAFF TGTGCCAGCAGCCGCACAGGGAACACTGAAGCTTTCTTT
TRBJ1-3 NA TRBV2 CAGKPTGNSGNTIYF TGTGCCGGCAAACCAACAGGAAACTCTGGAAACACCATATATTTT
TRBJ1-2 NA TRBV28 CASSKTGYDGYTF TGTGCCAGCAGTAAAACAGGTTATGATGGCTACACCTTC